This T cell receptor (beta chain) was captured in a study of T-cell memory formation after mild COVID-19. A 5'RACE reaction primed in the constant segment made cDNA libraries of TCR alpha and TCR beta, and these carried sample barcodes and UMIs. TCRdb itself ran the 5' RACE reads through MiXCR, one entry per CDR3 protein. The repertoire holds 70,000 to 100,000 distinct CDR3 sequences, with about 15% as singletons. Germline V gives CDR1 SGHRS, CDR2 YFSETQ. This CDR3 region has 15 residues. Trimming took 4 bases from V and 2 from J; bases not matched to a gene: 7. Study results and limitations: Clones that got smaller from day 15 to 85 had even CD4/CD8, while clones growing later tipped toward CD4+. The appearance of some responding clones in pre-infection memory suggested that cross-reactive memory joined.

As regards this clonotype: Antigen specificity is unknown.

Sample: PBMCs or a T cell subset sorted from them (not recorded which). The chain carries TRBV5-1 and TRBJ2-3; 7 bases agree with TRBD1. The receptor comes from a man aged 18 to 29 who had mild COVID-19 (a few samples of this study predate the infection). Cell type and time point are not known. The CDR3 DNA reads TGCGCCAGCAGCCCACTGGGACAGATCACAGATACGCAGTATTTT. It specifies CASSPLGQITDTQYF. Full variable domain (remainder filled in from reference TRBV5-1 and TRBJ2-3): KAGVTQTPRYLIKTRGQQVTLSCSPISGHRSVSWYQQTPGQGLQFLFEYFSETQRNKGNFPGRFSGRQFSNSRSEMNVSTLELGDSALYLCASSPLGQITDTQYFGPGTRLTVL.